The sequence of this TCR beta chain was determined in a study of T cell changes during pregnancy in multiple sclerosis. TCRdb keeps only in-frame clones here, not all; method: immunoSEQ multiplex PCR. The sample has 35,000 to 55,000 clones; roughly 91% are singletons. CDR1 and CDR2 from the germline V gene are MNHNS and SASEGT. The CDR3 runs 15 residues. V was pared by 8 bases and J by 10 bases, with 25 bases between. This sequence was found in a female donor in good health, enrolled as a control in a pregnancy study. This specimen was CD8+ T cells from peripheral blood mononuclear cells, taken after pregnancy. The rearrangement links TRBV6-1 to TRBJ2-3; tentatively, D is TRBD2 (5 bases). DNA of the CDR3: TGTGCCAGCGGTATAGGCAATGGCGAGGGTATAGCGCAGTATTTT. Translated, it gives CASGIGNGEGIAQYF.